Only a few counts were recorded for the clone carrying this T cell receptor beta chain. What it binds is unknown. The CDR3 spans 16 residues. CDR1 is SGHTA, CDR2 FQGNSA, per germline. V was clipped by 5 bases and J by 0 bases, with 14 bases between them. This entry belongs to a study of cytomegalovirus exposure and HLA in healthy donors. Whole-study findings and limits: With later analysis, a missense DCLRE1C variant became linked to TCR beta V- and J-gene trimming. Of the V segments, some could not be distinguished, including TRBV6-2 and TRBV6-3, and were excluded. Three CMV-associated chains proved CMV antigen-specific in vitro.

It was with 60 Vbeta and 13 Jbeta primers that the PCR ran. Clones were sequenced by immunoSEQ multiplex PCR, and TCRdb holds only the in-frame ones, with some missing. The sample gives under 150,000 clones, approximately 70% of which show up once; 2% to 3% is in the top ten. Sequencing input: PBMCs. V usage is TRBV7-2 and J usage is TRBJ1-5, with D possibly being TRBD1 (5 bases). The TCR sequence derives from a woman aged 60 to 75 in good health and CMV-seropositive. The CDR3 sequence is CASSQGTIYSNQPQHF. The CDR3, as DNA: TGTGCCAGCAGCCAAGGGACTATCTATAGCAATCAGCCCCAGCATTTT.